This T cell receptor beta chain was identified in a study of T cells in Graves' hyperthyroidism and ophthalmopathy. This CDR3 has 15 amino acids. Trimming cost V 6 bases and J 0 bases, with 15 bases left between them. Looked up from germline, CDR1 is DFQATT and CDR2 is SNEGSKA (reference sequence). This clonotype was seen ten or more times. TCR beta CDR3 sequences were amplified from RNA transcripts. TCR CDR3 regions were first amplified by RT-PCR with HTBI primers. TCRdb called the multiplex PCR reads again in MiXCR, with one record for every CDR3 protein. The sample contains a few hundred thousand distinct CDR3 sequences, around 13% of which appear only once.

The source of this sequence is a woman in her thirties with Graves' hyperthyroidism that later progressed to Graves' ophthalmopathy. The chain joins TRBV20-1 to TRBJ2-1; D is ambiguous. What was sequenced was blood. This CDR3 is CSAEGSISSYNEQFF. The CDR3 DNA reads as TGCAGTGCAGAAGGTAGTATAAGCTCCTACAATGAGCAGTTCTTC.